This T cell receptor (beta chain) came from a study of blood T cell repertoires in COVID-19. As for the study in general: Samples of COVID-19 (acute and convalescent) were obtained from the United States, Italy and Spain. Sources were T cells, B-cell-depleted T cells, or PBMCs; the material itself was cDNA or gDNA.

In the original analysis: Estimation of nucleated cell counts relied on the amplification of reference gene primers. The method was immunoSEQ multiplex PCR; TCRdb's version includes in-frame clones alone and lacks a portion of them. The V and J calls and clone size come from that table; D and trimming were worked out from the DNA. In the table there are about 160,000 clones, approximately 80% of which are singletons. The CDR3 has 14 amino acids. Trimming removed 0 bases at V and 7 bases at J, with 7 bases between. Per the germline V gene, CDR1 is KGHSY and CDR2 is FQNENV. The clonotype was recovered from a woman aged 80 or older with active or convalescent COVID-19. The specimen was peripheral blood. The rearrangement links TRBV16 to TRBJ1-6; D perhaps matches TRBD1 (5 bases). The DNA of the CDR3 is TGTGCCAGCAGCCAATCGAGACAGAATTCACCCCTCCACTTT. Translated: CASSQSRQNSPLHF. Full variable domain (rest looked up from reference TRBV16 and TRBJ1-6): GEEVAQTPKHLVRGEGQKAKLYCAPIKGHSYVFWYQQVLKNEFKFLISFQNENVFDETGMPKERFSAKCLPNSPCSLEIQATKLEDSAVYFCASSQSRQNSPLHFGNGTRLTVT.